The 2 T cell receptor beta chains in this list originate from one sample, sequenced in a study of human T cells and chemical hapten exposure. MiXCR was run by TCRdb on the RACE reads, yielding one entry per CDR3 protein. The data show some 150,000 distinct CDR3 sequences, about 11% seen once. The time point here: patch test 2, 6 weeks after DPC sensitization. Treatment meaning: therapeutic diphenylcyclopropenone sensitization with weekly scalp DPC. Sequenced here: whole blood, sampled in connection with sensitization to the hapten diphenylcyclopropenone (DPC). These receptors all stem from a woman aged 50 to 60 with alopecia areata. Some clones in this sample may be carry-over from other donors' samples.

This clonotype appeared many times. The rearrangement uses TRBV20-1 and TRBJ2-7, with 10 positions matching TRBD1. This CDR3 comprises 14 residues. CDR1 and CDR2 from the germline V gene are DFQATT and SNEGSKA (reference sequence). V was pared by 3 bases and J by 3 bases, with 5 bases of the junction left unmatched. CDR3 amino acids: CSARNRDRGYEQYF. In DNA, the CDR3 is TGCAGTGCTAGGAACCGGGACAGGGGCTACGAGCAGTACTTC.

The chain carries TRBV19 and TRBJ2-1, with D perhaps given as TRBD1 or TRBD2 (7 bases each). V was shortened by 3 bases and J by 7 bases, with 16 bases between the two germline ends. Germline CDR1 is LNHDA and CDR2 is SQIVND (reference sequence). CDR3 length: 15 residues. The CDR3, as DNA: TGTGCCAGTAGTATGGGGAGGGGGCTTGTGAATGAGCAGTTCTTC. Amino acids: CASSMGRGLVNEQFF.